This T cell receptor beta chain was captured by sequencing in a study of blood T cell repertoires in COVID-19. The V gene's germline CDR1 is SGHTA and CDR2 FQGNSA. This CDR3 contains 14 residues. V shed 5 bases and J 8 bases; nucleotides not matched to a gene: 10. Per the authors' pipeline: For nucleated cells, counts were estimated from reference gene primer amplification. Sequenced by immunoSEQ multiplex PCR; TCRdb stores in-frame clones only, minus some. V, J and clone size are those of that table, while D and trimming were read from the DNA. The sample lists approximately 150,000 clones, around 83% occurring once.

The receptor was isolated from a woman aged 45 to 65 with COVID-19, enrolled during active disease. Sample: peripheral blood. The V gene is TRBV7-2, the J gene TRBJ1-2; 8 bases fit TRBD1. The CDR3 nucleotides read TGTGCCAGCAGCGCCGCCCAGGGGGCAGGAGGCTACACCTTC. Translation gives CASSAAQGAGGYTF.